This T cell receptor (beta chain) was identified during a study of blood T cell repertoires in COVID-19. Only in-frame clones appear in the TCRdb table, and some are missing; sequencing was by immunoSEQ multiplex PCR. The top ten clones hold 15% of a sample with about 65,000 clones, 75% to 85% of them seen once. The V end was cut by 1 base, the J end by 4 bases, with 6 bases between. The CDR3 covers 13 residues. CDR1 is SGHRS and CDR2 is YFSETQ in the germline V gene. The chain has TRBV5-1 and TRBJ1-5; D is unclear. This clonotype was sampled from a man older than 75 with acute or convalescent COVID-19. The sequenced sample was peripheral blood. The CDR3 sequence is CASSLIPNQPQHF. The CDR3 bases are TGCGCCAGCAGCTTGATCCCAAATCAGCCCCAGCATTTT. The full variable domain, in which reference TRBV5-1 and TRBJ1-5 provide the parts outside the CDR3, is KAGVTQTPRYLIKTRGQQVTLSCSPISGHRSVSWYQQTPGQGLQFLFEYFSETQRNKGNFPGRFSGRQFSNSRSEMNVSTLELGDSALYLCASSLIPNQPQHFGDGTRLSIL.